This TCR beta chain was sequenced during a study of shared clonotypes between healthy human individuals. The V and J ends lost 4 bases and 4 bases, in that order; junction bases with no gene match: 0. This CDR3 spans 14 amino acids. CDR1 and CDR2 (germline): ENHRY, SYGVKD. This table comes from immunoSEQ multiplex PCR, and its TCRdb copy is limited to in-frame clones, with some not included. The table has about a million clones, about 80% seen once; the top ten hold around 1.5%. V gene TRBV10-3 combines with J gene TRBJ1-5; the match to TRBD1 covers 11 bases. Sequenced material: memory CD4+ T cells sorted from blood. Specified subset: CD45RA-negative fraction. This clonotype was obtained from a young man in good health. CDR3 in amino acids: CAISGDRGNQPQHF. The CDR3 DNA sequence: TGTGCCATCAGTGGGGACAGGGGGAATCAGCCCCAGCATTTT.